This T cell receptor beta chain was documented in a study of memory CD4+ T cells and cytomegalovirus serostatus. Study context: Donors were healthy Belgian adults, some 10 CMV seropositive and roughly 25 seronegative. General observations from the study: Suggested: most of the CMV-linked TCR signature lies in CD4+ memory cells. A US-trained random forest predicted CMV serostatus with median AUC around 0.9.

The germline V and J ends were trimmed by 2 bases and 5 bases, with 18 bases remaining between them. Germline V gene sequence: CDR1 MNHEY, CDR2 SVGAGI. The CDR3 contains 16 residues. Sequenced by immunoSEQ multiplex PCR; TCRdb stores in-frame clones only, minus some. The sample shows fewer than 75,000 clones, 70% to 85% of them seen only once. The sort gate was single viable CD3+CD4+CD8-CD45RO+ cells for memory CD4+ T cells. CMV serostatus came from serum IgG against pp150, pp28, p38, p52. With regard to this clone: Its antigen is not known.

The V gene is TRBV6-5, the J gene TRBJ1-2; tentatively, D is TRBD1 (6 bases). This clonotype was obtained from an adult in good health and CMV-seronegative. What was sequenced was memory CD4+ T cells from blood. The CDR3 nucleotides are TGTGCCAGCAGTTACGAGTTCGGGCAGGGGAGGTATGGCTACACCTTC. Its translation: CASSYEFGQGRYGYTF.